The 30 T cell receptor beta chains in this list originate from one sample, sequenced in a study of T cell changes during pregnancy in multiple sclerosis. The method was immunoSEQ multiplex PCR; TCRdb's version includes in-frame clones alone and lacks a portion of them. The sample lists tens of thousands of clones, approximately 92% seen once, with 2% in the top ten. This specimen consisted of peripheral blood, obtained in the third trimester of pregnancy. The receptors derive from a female donor in good health, enrolled as a control in a pregnancy study.

J is TRBJ2-7 and V is TRBV4-1, with 7 bases matching TRBD1. This CDR3 comprises 17 residues. The germline gives CDR1 MGHRA, CDR2 YSYEKL. The junction had 12 bases not matched to a gene; V was cut back by 1 base and J by 3 bases. This CDR3 reads CASSQAPGGRESYEQYF. CDR3 bases: TGCGCCAGCAGCCAAGCCCCAGGGGGACGAGAGAGCTACGAGCAGTACTTC.

This chain links TRBV18 with TRBJ2-7; perhaps TRBD1 as D (6 bases). Trimming took 4 bases from V and 2 from J, leaving 12 bases between them. This CDR3 comprises 14 residues. Per germline, CDR1 KGHSH and CDR2 LQKENI. This chain's CDR3 is CASSRPAGAYEQYF. The CDR3 DNA sequence: TGTGCCAGCTCACGCCCGGCAGGGGCCTACGAGCAGTACTTC. The whole variable domain, filled in from reference TRBV18 and TRBJ2-7, reads NAGVMQNPRHLVRRRGQEARLRCSPMKGHSHVYWYRQLPEEGLKFMVYLQKENIIDESGMPKERFSAEFPKEGPSILRIQQVVRGDSAAYFCASSRPAGAYEQYFGPGTRLTVT.

V gene TRBV2 combines with J gene TRBJ2-7; tentative D call: TRBD1 (6 bases). Germline CDR1 is SNHLY and CDR2 is FYNNEI. This CDR3 contains 13 residues. V lost 7 bases and J 6 bases, leaving 16 bases between the germline ends. In DNA form, the CDR3 reads TGTGCCAGCATGCGGTTGGCAGGGGTCGAGCAGTACTTC. Protein sequence: CASMRLAGVEQYF.

The chain is built from TRBV6-5 and TRBJ2-5; TRBD2 might be the D (7 bases). This CDR3 is 16 amino acids long. Germline-derived CDR1 and CDR2 are MNHEY and SVGAGI. The ends were cut back, 0 bases at V and 4 bases at J, with 15 bases in the middle. This CDR3 reads CASSYSREGGGETQYF. In DNA form, the CDR3 reads TGTGCCAGCAGTTACTCGAGGGAGGGAGGGGGAGAGACCCAGTACTTC.

The sample holds one count of this clone. The chain joins TRBV28 to TRBJ2-7; 9 nucleotides line up with TRBD2. This CDR3 spans 17 amino acids. The J segment lost 0 bases and the V segment lost 2 bases, leaving 8 bases of the junction unmatched. CDR1 and CDR2 (germline): MDHEN, SYDVKM. The CDR3 is CASSLKRGSGSSYEQYF. The DNA of the CDR3 is TGTGCCAGCAGTTTAAAAAGGGGTAGCGGGAGCTCCTACGAGCAGTACTTC.

The chain is built from TRBV7-2 and TRBJ1-5; D call uncertain. CDR1 SGHTA and CDR2 FQGNSA come from the germline V gene. V lost 4 bases to trimming and J lost 4 bases, with 5 bases between them. The CDR3 sequence is 12 residues long. The DNA of the CDR3 is TGTGCCAGCAGCTCACAAAATCAGCCCCAGCATTTT. Translation gives CASSSQNQPQHF.

The table lists this clone with a count of one. The CDR3 is CASGRQEGAANYGYTF. The DNA of the CDR3 is TGCGCCAGTGGACGGCAAGAGGGGGCCGCTAACTATGGCTACACCTTC. V is TRBV4-1 and J is TRBJ1-2, with 7 nucleotides matching TRBD1. After removal of 9 bases from V and 0 bases from J, the junction contained 13 bases not matched to a gene. Per germline, CDR1 MGHRA and CDR2 YSYEKL. The CDR3 is 16 amino acids.

V is TRBV10-2 and J is TRBJ1-3; 9 positions agree with TRBD1. This CDR3 region has 18 residues. Looked up from germline, CDR1 is WSHSY and CDR2 is SAAADI. Trimming at V came to 5 bases and at J to 4 bases, leaving 15 bases not matched to a gene. The CDR3 protein is CASSFFPRTGVEGNTIYF. CDR3 sequence (DNA): TGCGCCAGCAGTTTTTTCCCGCGGACAGGGGTGGAGGGAAACACCATATATTTT.

This clone was found once. The rearrangement links TRBV28 to TRBJ1-2; TRBD1 matches at 10 bases. Germline V gene lookup returns CDR1 MDHEN and CDR2 SYDVKM. With 5 bases clipped from V and 10 bases from J, the junction kept 4 bases outside the gene matches. The CDR3 is made up of 12 amino acids. DNA of the CDR3: TGTGCCAGCAGTCCGCGACAGGGGGCCTACACCTTC. Residues: CASSPRQGAYTF.

The chain couples TRBV2 to TRBJ1-1; TRBD1 aligns across 8 bases. The V gene end was trimmed by 7 bases and the J gene end by 8 bases; junction bases not matched to a gene: 12. The CDR3 length is 14 residues. Germline assignment: CDR1 SNHLY and CDR2 FYNNEI. CDR3 sequence: CASTGQERTAEAFF. The CDR3 coding sequence is TGTGCCAGCACGGGACAGGAGAGGACCGCGGAAGCTTTCTTT.

The chain joins TRBV5-1 to TRBJ2-7, with D possibly being TRBD1 (6 bases). CDR1 SGHRS and CDR2 YFSETQ come from the germline V gene. Trimming removed 4 bases at V and 6 bases at J, with 14 bases between. The CDR3 has 13 amino acids. CDR3 amino acids: CASSILQGFEQYF. CDR3 DNA: TGCGCCAGCAGCATACTACAGGGTTTCGAGCAGTACTTC. Using reference TRBV5-1 and TRBJ2-7 for the parts outside the CDR3, the full variable domain is KAGVTQTPRYLIKTRGQQVTLSCSPISGHRSVSWYQQTPGQGLQFLFEYFSETQRNKGNFPGRFSGRQFSNSRSEMNVSTLELGDSALYLCASSILQGFEQYFGPGTRLTVT.

V gene TRBV6-4 combines with J gene TRBJ2-7; the D gene is possibly TRBD2 (6 bases). The CDR3 is 13 residues long. The ends were cut back, 5 bases at V and 6 bases at J, with 14 bases in the middle. From germline, CDR1 is MRHNA and CDR2 SNTAGT. The CDR3 sequence is CASSWDSTSEQYF. The CDR3, as DNA: TGTGCCAGCAGTTGGGACTCAACATCCGAGCAGTACTTC.

The genes are TRBV28 and TRBJ1-1, with a possible D match to TRBD1 (6 bases). Germline CDR1 MDHEN, CDR2 SYDVKM. V was clipped by 7 bases and J by 1 base, with 10 bases between them. This CDR3 has 13 amino acids. The CDR3 region is CASIPGQNTEAFF. Here the CDR3 DNA reads TGTGCCAGCATCCCGGGACAGAACACTGAAGCTTTCTTT.

The chain couples TRBV7-3 to TRBJ2-1; no definite D call. V dropped 4 bases and J dropped 4 bases, with 8 bases sitting between them. There are 13 residues in the CDR3. Per the germline V gene, CDR1 is SGHTA and CDR2 is FQGTGA. In DNA form, the CDR3 reads TGTGCCAGCAGCTCCTCCTCGTACAATGAGCAGTTCTTC. It codes for CASSSSSYNEQFF. Drawing the rest from reference TRBV7-3 and TRBJ2-1, the complete variable domain is GAGVSQTPSNKVTEKGKYVELRCDPISGHTALYWYRQSLGQGPEFLIYFQGTGAADDSGLPNDRFFAVRPEGSVSTLKIQRTERGDSAVYLCASSSSSYNEQFFGPGTRLTVL.

The V call is TRBV2, the J call TRBJ1-1; D is unresolved. Germline V lookup: CDR1 SNHLY, CDR2 FYNNEI. This CDR3 has 13 residues. Trimming removed 7 bases from V and 0 bases from J, with 9 bases in between. The CDR3 sequence is CASILILNTEAFF. CDR3 sequence (DNA): TGTGCCAGCATCCTAATACTGAACACTGAAGCTTTCTTT.

This clone appeared once. The rearrangement joins TRBV7-2 to TRBJ2-3, with D perhaps matching TRBD1 (6 bases). V was pared by 1 base and J by 9 bases, with 14 bases between. Looked up from germline, CDR1 is SGHTA and CDR2 is FQGNSA. This CDR3 comprises 14 residues. The CDR3 DNA follows: TGTGCCAGCAGCTTAGGGCTGTCCGGGACAACGCAGTATTTT. It encodes CASSLGLSGTTQYF.

The chain uses TRBV6-6 and TRBJ1-4; D is unresolved. Germline V CDR1 and CDR2: MNHNY, SVGAGI (reference sequence). The CDR3 is 15 amino acids. Trimming pared 6 bases from V and 7 bases from J, leaving 18 bases between. Here the CDR3 DNA reads TGTGCCAGCAGCCCCCGGGGAGCCGGTGCTGAAAAACTGTTTTTT. This gives the protein CASSPRGAGAEKLFF.

This chain connects TRBV7-3 to TRBJ1-2; no clear D. CDR1 is SGHTA, CDR2 FQGTGA, per germline. This CDR3 contains 12 residues. The V and J ends lost 5 bases and 8 bases respectively, with 12 bases between them. Here the CDR3 DNA reads TGTGCCAGCAGCCCCTTCGAGGGAGGCTACACCTTC. Translation: CASSPFEGGYTF.

The J gene is TRBJ1-5, the V gene TRBV10-3; 9 bases agree with TRBD1. Germline V gene lookup returns CDR1 ENHRY and CDR2 SYGVKD. With 6 bases clipped from V and 7 bases from J, the junction kept 7 bases outside the gene matches. CDR3 size: 14 residues. CDR3 region: CAIRATGGGQPQHF. The CDR3 coding sequence is TGTGCCATCAGGGCAACAGGGGGCGGACAGCCCCAGCATTTT.

This clone has only a few counts. The chain links TRBV18 to TRBJ1-6, with 9 nucleotides matching TRBD1. This CDR3 is 14 amino acids long. V lost 2 bases and J lost 9; bases outside the gene matches: 2. Looked up from germline, CDR1 is KGHSH and CDR2 is LQKENI. The CDR3 coding sequence is TGTGCCAGCTCACCATCGGACAGGGGTTCACCCCTCCACTTT. This codes for CASSPSDRGSPLHF. The entire variable domain, with the rest obtained from reference TRBV18 and TRBJ1-6, is as follows: NAGVMQNPRHLVRRRGQEARLRCSPMKGHSHVYWYRQLPEEGLKFMVYLQKENIIDESGMPKERFSAEFPKEGPSILRIQQVVRGDSAAYFCASSPSDRGSPLHFGNGTRLTVT.

The chain couples TRBV7-8 to TRBJ2-1; TRBD2 agrees at 8 bases. With V trimmed by 4 bases and J by 2 bases, 7 bases remained unmatched. Germline CDR1 SGHVS, CDR2 FQNEAQ. The CDR3 runs 16 residues. DNA for the CDR3: TGTGCCAGCAGCTCTGGCGGGGGGCGGGCCTACAATGAGCAGTTCTTC. Translating it yields CASSSGGGRAYNEQFF. The full variable domain, with the rest looked up from reference TRBV7-8 and TRBJ2-1, is GAGVSQSPRYKVAKRGQDVALRCDPISGHVSLFWYQQALGQGPEFLTYFQNEAQLDKSGLPSDRFFAERPEGSVSTLKIQRTQQEDSAVYLCASSSGGGRAYNEQFFGPGTRLTVL.

The V gene is TRBV28, the J gene TRBJ2-2; 13 bases agree with TRBD2. The CDR3 consists of 17 residues. The ends lost 5 bases at V and 5 bases at J; junction bases unmatched: 8. CDR1 is MDHEN and CDR2 is SYDVKM in the germline V gene. This CDR3 reads CASSLSGLAGETGELFF. CDR3 nucleotides: TGTGCCAGCAGTCTCTCAGGACTAGCGGGAGAGACCGGGGAGCTGTTTTTT.

The chain is built from TRBV28 and TRBJ2-7; 7 bases map to TRBD1. V was pared by 6 bases and J by 5 bases, with 10 bases of the junction left unmatched. The CDR3 spans 14 residues. Germline-derived CDR1 and CDR2 are MDHEN and SYDVKM. CDR3 sequence reads: CASSRGQVMDEQYF. DNA of the CDR3: TGTGCCAGCAGCCGTGGACAGGTAATGGACGAGCAGTACTTC.

The chain combines TRBV29-1 with TRBJ1-1; TRBD1 matches 12 bases. The CDR3 is made up of 16 amino acids. The V gene end was trimmed by 2 bases and the J gene end by 1 base; junction bases not matched to a gene: 5. CDR1 and CDR2 from the germline V gene are SQVTM and ANQGSEA. The CDR3 region has the DNA TGCAGCGTTGAACCGGGACAGGGGGCCTCGAACACTGAAGCTTTCTTT. Translated, it gives CSVEPGQGASNTEAFF. The complete variable domain, with remaining parts taken from reference TRBV29-1 and TRBJ1-1, reads SAVISQKPSRDICQRGTSLTIQCQVDSQVTMMFWYRQQPGQSLTLIATANQGSEATYESGFVIDKFPISRPNLTFSTLTVSNMSPEDSSIYLCSVEPGQGASNTEAFFGQGTRLTVV.

Only one count was recorded for this clone. The chain carries TRBV7-9 and TRBJ2-1; 7 nucleotides match TRBD2. The CDR3 has 15 amino acids. The ends lost 4 bases at V and 3 bases at J; junction bases unmatched: 6. Germline-derived CDR1 and CDR2 are SEHNR and FQNEAQ (reference sequence). The CDR3 bases are TGTGCCAGCAGCTCTCGGGACTACCACTACAATGAGCAGTTCTTC. It specifies CASSSRDYHYNEQFF.

The chain uses TRBV4-2 and TRBJ2-5, with D maybe TRBD2 (5 bases). Deletions cut 4 bases from V and 4 bases from J, with 10 bases between. Germline CDR1 is LGHNA and CDR2 is YNFKEQ. This CDR3 spans 13 amino acids. CDR3 residues: CASSPTGRETQYF. The CDR3 coding sequence is TGTGCCAGCAGCCCCACGGGAAGAGAGACCCAGTACTTC.

The chain carries TRBV28 and TRBJ1-1, with D possibly matching TRBD1 (5 bases). The CDR3 contains 12 residues. CDR1 is MDHEN, CDR2 SYDVKM, per germline. Between the trimmed V and J ends, which lost 7 bases and 1 base, there was a span of 7 bases. The CDR3 region has the DNA TGTGCCAGCACCAGGGCGAACACTGAAGCTTTCTTT. This gives the protein CASTRANTEAFF.

For the CDR3, the DNA is TGTGCCAGCAGCACCCCCGGGACAGGGGTTTCCTACGAGCAGTACTTC. Amino acids: CASSTPGTGVSYEQYF. V usage is TRBV28 and J usage is TRBJ2-7, with 10 nucleotides matching TRBD1. CDR3 length equals 16 residues. J lost 1 base, V lost 6 bases, and 9 bases had no gene match. Looked up from germline, CDR1 is MDHEN and CDR2 is SYDVKM.

The V and J genes are TRBV10-1 and TRBJ2-3; 10 nucleotides match TRBD2. Per germline, CDR1 WNHNN and CDR2 SYGVQD (reference sequence). The CDR3 totals 19 residues. The V gene end was trimmed by 0 bases and the J gene end by 3 bases; junction bases not matched to a gene: 12. CDR3 in amino acids: CASSESFQRGGVSTDTQYF. CDR3 DNA: TGCGCCAGCAGTGAGTCGTTCCAGCGGGGGGGAGTTTCAACAGATACGCAGTATTTT.

The sample holds one count of this clone. V and J are TRBV4-2 and TRBJ1-1; 9 bases match TRBD1. This CDR3 has 14 residues. With 4 bases clipped from V and 5 bases from J, the junction kept 5 bases outside the gene matches. Germline CDR1 reads LGHNA; CDR2 reads YNFKEQ. The CDR3 is CASSRGQGRTEAFF. The CDR3 DNA reads as TGTGCCAGCAGCCGTGGACAGGGGAGAACTGAAGCTTTCTTT.